This entry is about one T cell receptor (beta chain). This entry belongs to a study of T cell changes during pregnancy in multiple sclerosis. Clones were read by immunoSEQ multiplex PCR, and TCRdb kept only the in-frame ones, dropping some. The repertoire holds about 49,000 clones, with 94% as singletons. The material was CD8+ T cells from peripheral blood mononuclear cells, obtained before pregnancy. This receptor was obtained from a female donor with multiple sclerosis, enrolled in a pregnancy study.

CDR3 DNA: TGTGCCAGCAGACTACAGGGAAACTATGGCTACACCTTC. Its translation: CASRLQGNYGYTF. This chain connects TRBV27 to TRBJ1-2, with D possibly being TRBD1 (6 bases). Germline V CDR1 and CDR2: MNHEY, SMNVEV (reference sequence). V lost 6 bases, J lost 2 bases, and 10 bases lay in between. This CDR3 is built from 13 residues.